This entry lists 12 T cell receptor beta chains sequenced from one sample in a study of cytomegalovirus exposure and HLA in healthy donors. With 60 Vbeta and 13 Jbeta primers, the PCR was carried out. Produced via immunoSEQ multiplex PCR; TCRdb's table is partial and in-frame only. The sample contains around 99,000 clones, roughly 69% of which appear only once. Sequencing was performed on PBMCs. The receptor set was obtained from a woman in her 70s in good health and CMV-seropositive.

V is TRBV5-1 and J is TRBJ1-1, with 7 bases matching TRBD1. Germline V lookup: CDR1 SGHRS, CDR2 YFSETQ. This CDR3 contains 12 residues. V shed 6 bases and J 3 bases; nucleotides not matched to a gene: 2. The CDR3 region is CASTRGDTEAFF. In DNA, the CDR3 is TGCGCCAGCACCAGGGGGGACACTGAAGCTTTCTTT.

The rearrangement links TRBV5-1 to TRBJ1-2, with TRBD1 matching 8 bases. V shed 4 bases, J shed 6 bases, and the junction held 8 bases outside the gene matches. This CDR3 comprises 14 residues. From germline, CDR1 is SGHRS and CDR2 YFSETQ. The DNA of the CDR3 is TGCGCCAGCAGCAGGGGACAGGACAGAAATGGCTACACCTTC. Translating it yields CASSRGQDRNGYTF.

The rearrangement links TRBV19 to TRBJ1-5, with 8 nucleotides matching TRBD1. Trimming at V came to 7 bases and at J to 0 bases, leaving 5 bases not matched to a gene. Germline-derived CDR1 and CDR2 are LNHDA and SQIVND (reference sequence). CDR3 length equals 15 residues. Written as DNA, the CDR3 is TGTGCCAGTAAATCCACAGGGGGTAGCAATCAGCCCCAGCATTTT. Its protein product is CASKSTGGSNQPQHF.

V gene TRBV7-2 combines with J gene TRBJ1-3, with TRBD1 matching 8 bases. There are 15 residues in the CDR3. Germline assignment: CDR1 SGHTA and CDR2 FQGNSA. With V trimmed by 5 bases and J by 0 bases, 3 bases remained unmatched. CDR3 loop: CASSLTGGSGNTIYF. CDR3 coding DNA: TGTGCCAGCAGCCTTACAGGGGGCTCTGGAAACACCATATATTTT.

The chain couples TRBV6-6 to TRBJ1-5; D possibly corresponds to TRBD1 (5 bases). Germline V gene sequence: CDR1 MNHNY, CDR2 SVGAGI (reference sequence). This CDR3 contains 15 residues. Deletions cut 5 bases from V and 4 bases from J, with 15 bases between. The CDR3: CASSVLDSPNQPQHF. CDR3 sequence (DNA): TGTGCCAGCAGTGTACTCGACAGTCCAAATCAGCCCCAGCATTTT.

This clone was seen only once. The gene calls are TRBV10-3 and TRBJ1-1, with D possibly matching TRBD1 (5 bases). The V gene's germline CDR1 is ENHRY and CDR2 SYGVKD. The CDR3 spans 16 residues. The V and J ends lost 2 bases and 4 bases respectively, with 17 bases between them. Here the CDR3 reads CAISEKEGPVSTEAFF. In DNA, the CDR3 is TGTGCCATCAGTGAGAAGGAGGGGCCAGTTAGCACTGAAGCTTTCTTT.

The chain recombines TRBV7-2 with TRBJ2-1; D may be TRBD1 (6 bases). The V gene's germline CDR1 is SGHTA and CDR2 FQGNSA. V shed 0 bases and J shed 4 bases, with 13 bases lying between them. The CDR3 has 16 residues. CDR3 bases: TGTGCCAGCAGCTTAGCGCTGGGGGCGAAGTACAATGAGCAGTTCTTC. This sequence encodes CASSLALGAKYNEQFF.

The rearrangement joins TRBV2 to TRBJ1-2; D gene unclear. Germline values: CDR1 SNHLY, CDR2 FYNNEI. The V and J ends lost 5 bases and 4 bases respectively, with 11 bases between them. This CDR3 spans 13 amino acids. The CDR3 DNA reads as TGTGCCAGCAGTCAGTACACGATCTATGGCTACACCTTC. Amino acids: CASSQYTIYGYTF.

Only a few counts were recorded for this clone. V gene TRBV7-2 combines with J gene TRBJ2-1; the D gene is possibly TRBD2 (7 bases). Deletions cut 0 bases from V and 8 bases from J, with 11 bases between. The CDR3 length is 14 residues. Per germline, CDR1 SGHTA and CDR2 FQGNSA. The CDR3 is CASSLAGGLYEQFF. In DNA, the CDR3 is TGTGCCAGCAGCTTAGCGGGGGGGCTCTATGAGCAGTTCTTC.

This rearrangement joins TRBV5-4 to TRBJ1-5, with a tentative D call TRBD1 (5 bases). Germline V CDR1 and CDR2: SGHNT, YYREEE (reference sequence). The CDR3 sequence is 15 residues long. The germline V and J ends were trimmed by 2 bases and 4 bases, with 13 bases remaining between them. CDR3 nucleotides: TGTGCCAGCAGCTTATGCAGGGTGACAAATCAGCCCCAGCATTTT. Residues: CASSLCRVTNQPQHF. The whole variable domain, remainder taken from reference TRBV5-4 and TRBJ1-5, is ETGVTQSPTHLIKTRGQQVTLRCSSQSGHNTVSWYQQALGQGPQFIFQYYREEENGRGNFPPRFSGLQFPNYSSELNVNALELDDSALYLCASSLCRVTNQPQHFGDGTRLSIL.

This chain uses TRBV7-7 with TRBJ2-5; D may be TRBD2 (7 bases). This CDR3 has 14 amino acids. CDR1 is SSHAT and CDR2 is FNYEAQ in the germline V gene (reference sequence). V was pared by 5 bases and J by 4 bases, with 14 bases between. CDR3 in DNA: TGTGCCAGCAGCCCCCGGGGGGCATTAGAGACCCAGTACTTC. It translates to CASSPRGALETQYF.

V gene TRBV7-8 combines with J gene TRBJ2-5; D remains ambiguous. Looked up from germline, CDR1 is SGHVS and CDR2 is FQNEAQ. V was shortened by 3 bases and J by 1 base, with 6 bases between the two germline ends. CDR3 size: 13 residues. The CDR3, as DNA: TGTGCCAGCAGCTTTTTCCTCCAAGAGACCCAGTACTTC. Translating gives CASSFFLQETQYF.